The following is a T cell receptor beta chain sequence with its context. The V end was cut by 2 bases, the J end by 0 bases, with 11 bases between. This CDR3 has 15 amino acids. Germline CDR1 reads LGHNA; CDR2 reads YNFKEQ. A second PCR of roughly 6 to 12 cycles used a sample-barcoded 5' primer and a J-beta primer mix. Every cDNA molecule carried a tag from a template-switch adaptor bearing 12 random nucleotides. TCRdb reprocessed the 5' RACE reads with MiXCR, giving one entry per CDR3 protein. The table lists roughly 1,800,000 distinct CDR3 sequences, 49% of them singletons, with less than 2.5% in the top ten. This sample is drawn from a study of blood T cells in healthy people across ages.

The rearrangement links TRBV4-2 to TRBJ2-7; D remains unclear. Input material: blood. This TCR was sampled from a woman aged 40 to 50 in good health. DNA for the CDR3: TGTGCCAGCAGCCAATTGGTCTTGAGCTCCTACGAGCAGTACTTC. This sequence encodes CASSQLVLSSYEQYF.